This T cell receptor (beta chain) is from a study of cytomegalovirus exposure and HLA in healthy donors. General study points: Specificity for CMV antigens was confirmed in vitro for a few of the CMV-associated chains. High specificity and sensitivity for cytomegalovirus status were reported for the classifier. According to a subsequent analysis, TCR clusters from the first cohort were inclined to appear together in the 120 validation repertoires.

Produced via immunoSEQ multiplex PCR; TCRdb's table is partial and in-frame only. The data hold some 170,000 clones, with about 87% observed a single time. Comment on this clone: No antigen is known for it.

Trimming cost V 1 base and J 4 bases, with 5 bases left between them. Germline lookup yields CDR1 MGHRA and CDR2 YSYEKL. The CDR3 has 12 residues. The donors were members of the roughly 130-subject validation cohort (separate from the approximately 730-subject first cohort). This rearrangement joins TRBV4-1 to TRBJ2-7, with no clear D. This TCR was recovered from a woman aged 25 to 39 in good health and CMV-seronegative. Sequencing was done on a sample of PBMCs. DNA for the CDR3: TGCGCCAGCAGCCAAGGTCCGTACGAGCAGTACTTC. It specifies CASSQGPYEQYF.